This T cell receptor (beta chain) was recovered during a study of T cells in Graves' hyperthyroidism and ophthalmopathy. The CDR3 regions of TCR beta were amplified from RNA transcripts. HTBI primers drove first-round RT-PCR of the TCR CDR3. MiXCR, run by TCRdb on the multiplex PCR reads, gives a single entry per CDR3 protein. The data show 600,000 to 900,000 distinct CDR3 sequences, with over 15% seen just once and 8.4% held by the top ten. Study-level results: Blood shared most expanded thyroid clonotypes above 0.001. From stable hyperthyroidism, ophthalmopathy was separated by a 13 V-J model.

Stable disease denoted Graves' hyperthyroidism without ophthalmopathy progression within 18 months. Diagnosing involved the use of clinical symptoms, serum thyroxine and TRAb, thyroid ultrasound and orbital computed tomography. Regarding this clonotype: Its antigen is currently unknown.

Sequenced: blood. This sequence originates from a man aged 18 to 30 with Graves' hyperthyroidism.

The CDR3 coding sequence is TGCGCCAGCAGCCTCCTTGACGGAGGGGAAGCTTTCTTT. Translating it yields CASSLLDGGEAFF. V usage is TRBV4-3 and J usage is TRBJ1-1; the D is unclear. This CDR3 has 13 amino acids. V lost 4 bases, J lost 8 bases, and 14 bases lay in between. The V gene's germline CDR1 is LGHNA and CDR2 YSLEER.